The following is a T cell receptor (beta chain) sequence with its context. These data originate in a study of blood T cell repertoires in COVID-19. Study as a whole: Spain, Italy and the United States supplied samples that represented acute and convalescent COVID-19. Nucleic acid was either cDNA or gDNA, and it came from T cells, B-cell-depleted T cells, or PBMCs.

Original handling: Reference gene primer amplification yielded estimated nucleated cell counts. The repertoire was sequenced with immunoSEQ multiplex PCR; TCRdb's copy has only in-frame clones and lacks some. Clone size and V and J calls were adopted from that table, with D and trimming inferred from the DNA. The sample carries approximately 150,000 clones, approximately 80% recorded once. The specimen sequenced was peripheral blood. The TCR comes from a man aged 65-85 years who had recovered from COVID-19.

The CDR3 region is CASSRQGPNEKLFF. The CDR3 nucleotides are TGTGCCAGCTCTCGACAGGGGCCGAATGAAAAACTGTTTTTT. V gene TRBV27 combines with J gene TRBJ1-4, with 8 bases lining up with TRBD1. The germline V gene encodes CDR1 MNHEY and CDR2 SMNVEV (reference sequence). CDR3 length: 14 residues. The ends lost 8 bases at V and 5 bases at J; junction bases unmatched: 7. Based on the CDR3 plus reference TRBV27 and TRBJ1-4, the full variable domain is EAQVTQNPRYLITVTGKKLTVTCSQNMNHEYMSWYRQDPGLGLRQIYYSMNVEVTDKGDVPEGYKVSRKEKRNFPLILESPSPNQTSLYFCASSRQGPNEKLFFGSGTQLSVL.